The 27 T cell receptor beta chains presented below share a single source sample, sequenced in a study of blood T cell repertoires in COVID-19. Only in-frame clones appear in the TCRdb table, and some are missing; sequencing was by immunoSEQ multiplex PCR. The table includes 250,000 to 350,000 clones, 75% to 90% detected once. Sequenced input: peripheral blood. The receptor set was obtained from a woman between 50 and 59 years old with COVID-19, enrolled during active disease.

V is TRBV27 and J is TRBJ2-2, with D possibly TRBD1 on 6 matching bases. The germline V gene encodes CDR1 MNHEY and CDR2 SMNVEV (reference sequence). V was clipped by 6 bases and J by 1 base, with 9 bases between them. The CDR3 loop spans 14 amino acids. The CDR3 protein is CASRRTVNTGELFF. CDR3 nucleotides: TGTGCCAGCAGACGGACAGTGAACACCGGGGAGCTGTTTTTT.

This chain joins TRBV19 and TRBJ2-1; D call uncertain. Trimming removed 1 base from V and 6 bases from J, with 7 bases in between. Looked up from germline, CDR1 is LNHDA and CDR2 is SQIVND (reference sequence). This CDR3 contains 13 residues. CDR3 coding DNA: TGTGCCAGTAGTATAGGTCACAGCAATGAGCAGTTCTTC. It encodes CASSIGHSNEQFF.

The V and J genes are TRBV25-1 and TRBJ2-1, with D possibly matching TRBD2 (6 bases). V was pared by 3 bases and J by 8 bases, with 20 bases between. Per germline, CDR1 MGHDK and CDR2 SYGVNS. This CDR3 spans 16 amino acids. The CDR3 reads CASSDPAEGLTYEQFF. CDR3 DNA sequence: TGTGCCAGCAGTGACCCGGCGGAGGGCCTAACCTATGAGCAGTTCTTC.

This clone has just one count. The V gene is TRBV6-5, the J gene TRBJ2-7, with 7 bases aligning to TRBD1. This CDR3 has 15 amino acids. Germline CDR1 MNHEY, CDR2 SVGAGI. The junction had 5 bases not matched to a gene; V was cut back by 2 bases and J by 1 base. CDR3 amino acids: CASSYVGTESYEQYF. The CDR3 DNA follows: TGTGCCAGCAGTTACGTCGGGACAGAATCCTACGAGCAGTACTTC.

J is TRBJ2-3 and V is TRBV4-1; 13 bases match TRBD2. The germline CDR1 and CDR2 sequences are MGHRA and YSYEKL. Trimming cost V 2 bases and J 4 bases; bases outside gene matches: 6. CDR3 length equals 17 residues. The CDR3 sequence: CASSQIRLAGGADTQYF. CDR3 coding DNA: TGCGCCAGCAGCCAAATCAGACTAGCGGGAGGCGCAGATACGCAGTATTTT.

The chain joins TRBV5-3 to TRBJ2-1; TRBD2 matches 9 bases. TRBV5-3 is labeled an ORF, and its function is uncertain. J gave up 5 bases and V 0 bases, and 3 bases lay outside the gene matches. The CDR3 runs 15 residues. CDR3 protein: CARSLVAGGDNEQFF. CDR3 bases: TGTGCCAGAAGCTTGGTTGCGGGAGGGGACAATGAGCAGTTCTTC.

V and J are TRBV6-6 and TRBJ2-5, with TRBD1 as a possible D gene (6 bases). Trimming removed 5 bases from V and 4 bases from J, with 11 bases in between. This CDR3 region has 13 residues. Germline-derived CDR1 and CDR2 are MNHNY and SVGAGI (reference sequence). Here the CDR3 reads CASSQQGRETQYF. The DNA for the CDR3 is TGTGCCAGCAGTCAACAGGGTCGAGAGACCCAGTACTTC.

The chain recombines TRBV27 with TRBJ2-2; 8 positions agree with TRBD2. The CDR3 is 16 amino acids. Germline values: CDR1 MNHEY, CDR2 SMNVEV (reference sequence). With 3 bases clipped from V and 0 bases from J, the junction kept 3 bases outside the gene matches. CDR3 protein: CASSFREGSNTGELFF. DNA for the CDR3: TGTGCCAGCAGTTTTCGGGAGGGTTCGAACACCGGGGAGCTGTTTTTT.

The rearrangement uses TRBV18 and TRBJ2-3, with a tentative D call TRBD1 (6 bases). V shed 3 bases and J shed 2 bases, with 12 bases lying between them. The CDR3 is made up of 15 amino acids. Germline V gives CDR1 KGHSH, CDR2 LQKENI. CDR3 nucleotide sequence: TGTGCCAGCTCACCCAGGGGTACGGCCACAGATACGCAGTATTTT. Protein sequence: CASSPRGTATDTQYF.

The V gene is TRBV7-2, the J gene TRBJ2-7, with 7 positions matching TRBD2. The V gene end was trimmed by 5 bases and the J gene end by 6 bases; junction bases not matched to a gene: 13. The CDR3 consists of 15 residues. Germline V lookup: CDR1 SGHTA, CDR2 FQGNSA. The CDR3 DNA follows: TGTGCCAGCAGCCCTACCTCAGGGAGGGGTCTCGAGCAGTACTTC. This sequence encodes CASSPTSGRGLEQYF.

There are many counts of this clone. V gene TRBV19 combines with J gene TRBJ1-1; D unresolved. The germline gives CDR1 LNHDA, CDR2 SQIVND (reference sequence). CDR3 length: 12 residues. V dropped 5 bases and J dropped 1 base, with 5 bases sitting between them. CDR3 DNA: TGTGCCAGTAGTTTACAGAACACTGAAGCTTTCTTT. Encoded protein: CASSLQNTEAFF.

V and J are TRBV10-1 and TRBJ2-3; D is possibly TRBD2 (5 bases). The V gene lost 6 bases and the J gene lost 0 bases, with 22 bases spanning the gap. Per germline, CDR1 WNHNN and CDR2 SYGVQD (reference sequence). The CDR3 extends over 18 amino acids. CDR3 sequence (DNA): TGCGCCAGCAGGGTGGCCTGGAGAGGGCTCACTAGCACAGATACGCAGTATTTT. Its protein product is CASRVAWRGLTSTDTQYF.

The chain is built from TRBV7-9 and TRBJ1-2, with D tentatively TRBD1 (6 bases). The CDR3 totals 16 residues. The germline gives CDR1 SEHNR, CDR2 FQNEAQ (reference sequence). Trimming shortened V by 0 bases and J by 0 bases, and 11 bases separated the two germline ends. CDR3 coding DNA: TGTGCCAGCAGCTTAGCCGGGGGGGCACCTAACTATGGCTACACCTTC. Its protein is CASSLAGGAPNYGYTF.

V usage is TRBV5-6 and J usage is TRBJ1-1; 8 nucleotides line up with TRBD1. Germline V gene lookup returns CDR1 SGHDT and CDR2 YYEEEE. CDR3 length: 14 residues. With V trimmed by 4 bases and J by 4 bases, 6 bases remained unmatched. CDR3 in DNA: TGTGCCAGCAGCCCCAGGGGGCGGGGCACTGAAGCTTTCTTT. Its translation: CASSPRGRGTEAFF. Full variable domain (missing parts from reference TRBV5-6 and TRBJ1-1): DAGVTQSPTHLIKTRGQQVTLRCSPKSGHDTVSWYQQALGQGPQFIFQYYEEEERQRGNFPDRFSGHQFPNYSSELNVNALLLGDSALYLCASSPRGRGTEAFFGQGTRLTVV.

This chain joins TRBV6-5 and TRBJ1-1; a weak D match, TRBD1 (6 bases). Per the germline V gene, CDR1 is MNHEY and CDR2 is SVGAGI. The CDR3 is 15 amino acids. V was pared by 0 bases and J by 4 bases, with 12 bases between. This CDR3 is CASSYSVGATTEAFF. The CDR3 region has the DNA TGTGCCAGCAGTTACTCAGTGGGGGCCACCACTGAAGCTTTCTTT.

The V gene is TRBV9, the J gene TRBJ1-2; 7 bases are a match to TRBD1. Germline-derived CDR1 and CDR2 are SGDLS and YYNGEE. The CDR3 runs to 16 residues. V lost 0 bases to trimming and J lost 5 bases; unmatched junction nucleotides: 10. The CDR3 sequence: CASSVEPHSGGYGYTF. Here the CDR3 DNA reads TGTGCCAGCAGCGTAGAGCCCCATTCAGGGGGATATGGCTACACCTTC.

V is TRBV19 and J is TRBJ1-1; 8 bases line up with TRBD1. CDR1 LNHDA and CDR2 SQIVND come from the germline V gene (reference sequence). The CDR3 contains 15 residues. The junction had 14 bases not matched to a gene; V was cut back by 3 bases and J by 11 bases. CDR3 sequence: CASSIRASRGLQAFF. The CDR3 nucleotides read TGTGCCAGTAGTATCCGGGCGTCCAGGGGGCTACAGGCTTTCTTT.

The CDR3 bases are TGTGCCACCAGTCTCGATTCCTCGCGCAATGAGCAGTTCTTC. This translates into CATSLDSSRNEQFF. The chain links TRBV24-1 to TRBJ2-1; D gene unclear. Trimming stripped 6 bases from V and 6 bases from J, with 14 bases between. The CDR3 runs to 14 residues. Germline CDR1 and CDR2: KGHDR and SFDVKD.

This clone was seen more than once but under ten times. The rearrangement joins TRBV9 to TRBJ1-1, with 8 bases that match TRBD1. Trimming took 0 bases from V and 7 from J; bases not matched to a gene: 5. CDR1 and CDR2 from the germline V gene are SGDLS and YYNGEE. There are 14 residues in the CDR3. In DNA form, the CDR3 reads TGTGCCAGCAGCGTAGGCGATGGGACAGGTGAAGCTTTCTTT. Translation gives CASSVGDGTGEAFF.

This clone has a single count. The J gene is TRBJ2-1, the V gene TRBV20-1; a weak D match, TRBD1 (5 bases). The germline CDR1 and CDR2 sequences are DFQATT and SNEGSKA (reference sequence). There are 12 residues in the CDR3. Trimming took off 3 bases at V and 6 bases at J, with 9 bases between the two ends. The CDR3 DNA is TGCAGTGCTAGTCAGGGAACCAATGAGCAGTTCTTC. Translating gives CSASQGTNEQFF.

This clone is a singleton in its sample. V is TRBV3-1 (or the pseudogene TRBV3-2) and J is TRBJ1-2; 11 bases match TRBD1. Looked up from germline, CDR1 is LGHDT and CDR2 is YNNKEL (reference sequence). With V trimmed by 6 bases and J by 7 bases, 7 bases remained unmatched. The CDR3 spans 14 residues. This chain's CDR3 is CASRESGQGGGYTF. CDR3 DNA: TGTGCCAGCAGGGAATCGGGACAGGGGGGTGGCTACACCTTC.

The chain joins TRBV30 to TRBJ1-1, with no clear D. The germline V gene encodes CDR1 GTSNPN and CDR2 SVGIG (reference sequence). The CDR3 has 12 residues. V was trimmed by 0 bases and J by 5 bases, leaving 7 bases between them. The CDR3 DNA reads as TGTGCCTGGAGTGTAACCGGGACTGAAGCTTTCTTT. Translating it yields CAWSVTGTEAFF.

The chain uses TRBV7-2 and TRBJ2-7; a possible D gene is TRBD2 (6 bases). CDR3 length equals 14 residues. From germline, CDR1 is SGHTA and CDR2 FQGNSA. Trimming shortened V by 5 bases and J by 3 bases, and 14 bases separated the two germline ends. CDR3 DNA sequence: TGTGCCAGCAGCCTCTCCCGGGGGAGCTACGAGCAGTACTTC. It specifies CASSLSRGSYEQYF.

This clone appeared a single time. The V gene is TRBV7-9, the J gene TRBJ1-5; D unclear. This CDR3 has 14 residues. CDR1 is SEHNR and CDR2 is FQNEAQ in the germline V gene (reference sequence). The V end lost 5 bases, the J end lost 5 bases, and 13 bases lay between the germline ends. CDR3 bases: TGTGCCAGCAGCGACGGGGAGGGCTATCAGCCCCAGCATTTT. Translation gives CASSDGEGYQPQHF.

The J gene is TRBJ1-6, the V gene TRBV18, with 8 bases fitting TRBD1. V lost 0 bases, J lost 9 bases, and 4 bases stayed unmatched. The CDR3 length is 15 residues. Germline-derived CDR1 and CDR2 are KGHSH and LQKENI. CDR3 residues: CASSPPRTGPSPLHF. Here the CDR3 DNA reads TGTGCCAGCTCACCACCACGGACAGGGCCTTCACCCCTCCACTTT.

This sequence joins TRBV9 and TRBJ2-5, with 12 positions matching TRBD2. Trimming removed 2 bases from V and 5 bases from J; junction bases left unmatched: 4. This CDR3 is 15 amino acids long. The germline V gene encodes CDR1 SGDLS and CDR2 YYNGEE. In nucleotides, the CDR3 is TGTGCCAGCAGCGTGACTAGCGGGAGTGTGGAGACCCAGTACTTC. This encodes CASSVTSGSVETQYF.

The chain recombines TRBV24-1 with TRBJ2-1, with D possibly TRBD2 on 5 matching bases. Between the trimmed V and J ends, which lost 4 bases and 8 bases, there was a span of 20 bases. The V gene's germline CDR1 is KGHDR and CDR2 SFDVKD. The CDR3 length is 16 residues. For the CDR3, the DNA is TGTGCCACCAGTGAACCGACCGGGCCCTGGAGGCATGAGCAGTTCTTC. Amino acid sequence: CATSEPTGPWRHEQFF.